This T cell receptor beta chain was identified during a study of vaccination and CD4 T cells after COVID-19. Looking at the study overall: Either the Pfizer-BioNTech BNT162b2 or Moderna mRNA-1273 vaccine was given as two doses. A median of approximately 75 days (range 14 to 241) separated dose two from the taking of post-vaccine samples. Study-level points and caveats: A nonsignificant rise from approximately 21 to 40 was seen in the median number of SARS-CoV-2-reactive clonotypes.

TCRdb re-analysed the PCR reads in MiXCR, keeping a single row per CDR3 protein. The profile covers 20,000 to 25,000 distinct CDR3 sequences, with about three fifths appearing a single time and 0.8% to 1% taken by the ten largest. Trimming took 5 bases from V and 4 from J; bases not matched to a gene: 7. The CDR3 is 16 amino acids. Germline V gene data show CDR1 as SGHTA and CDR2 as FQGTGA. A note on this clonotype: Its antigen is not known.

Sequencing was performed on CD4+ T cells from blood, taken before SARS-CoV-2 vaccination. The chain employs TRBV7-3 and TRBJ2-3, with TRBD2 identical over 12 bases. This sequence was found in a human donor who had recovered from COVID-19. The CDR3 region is CASSTKLAGGSDTQYF. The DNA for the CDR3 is TGTGCCAGCAGCACAAAACTAGCGGGAGGTTCAGATACGCAGTATTTT.